This record concerns one T cell receptor beta chain sequence. The sample belongs to a study of blood T cell repertoires in COVID-19. There are 15 residues in the CDR3. The germline V gene encodes CDR1 SGDLS and CDR2 YYNGEE. The V and J ends lost 3 bases and 3 bases respectively, with 15 bases between them. Data came from immunoSEQ multiplex PCR; TCRdb stores just in-frame clones and leaves some out. Seen here are 250,000 to 300,000 clones, 85% to 90% observed once, and the top ten hold 10% to 12%. Sequenced sample: peripheral blood. V usage is TRBV9 and J usage is TRBJ2-5, with D perhaps TRBD2 (6 bases). This sequence originates from a woman aged 25 to 45 with COVID-19, enrolled during active disease. Written as DNA, the CDR3 is TGTGCCAGCAGCGCGGGGGAGTGGGGTGAAGAGACCCAGTACTTC. Translated, it gives CASSAGEWGEETQYF.